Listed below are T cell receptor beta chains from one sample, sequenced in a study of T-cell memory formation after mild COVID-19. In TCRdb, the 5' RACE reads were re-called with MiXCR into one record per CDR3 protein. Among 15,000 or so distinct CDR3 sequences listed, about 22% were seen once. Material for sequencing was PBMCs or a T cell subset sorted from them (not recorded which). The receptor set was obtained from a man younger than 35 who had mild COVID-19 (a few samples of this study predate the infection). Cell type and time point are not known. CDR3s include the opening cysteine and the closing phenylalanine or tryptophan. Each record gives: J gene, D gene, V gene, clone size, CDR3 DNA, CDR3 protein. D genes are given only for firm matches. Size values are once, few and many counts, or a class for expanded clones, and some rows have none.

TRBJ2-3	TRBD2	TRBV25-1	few	TGTGCCACCAAAGCGGGGGGAGTAGATACGCAGTATTTT	CATKAGGVDTQYF
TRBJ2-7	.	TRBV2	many	TGTGCCAGCACTGGGCGTACACGGCGCTACGAGCAGTACTTC	CASTGRTRRYEQYF
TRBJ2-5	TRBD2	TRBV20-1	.	TGCAGTGCTAGTACTAGCGGGGGGGGGCGGTTGACCCAGTACTTC	CSASTSGGGRLTQYF
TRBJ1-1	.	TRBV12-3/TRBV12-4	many	TGTGCCAGCAGCTTATGGGCCAATGAAGCTTTCTTT	CASSLWANEAFF
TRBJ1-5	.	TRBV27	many	TGTGCCAGCAGTTTATCCAAGGGGGAATTAGATCAGCCCCAGCATTTT	CASSLSKGELDQPQHF
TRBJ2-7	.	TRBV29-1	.	TGCAGCGTTGGTCTGCGGGGTTTCTCCCACGAGCAGTACTTC	CSVGLRGFSHEQYF
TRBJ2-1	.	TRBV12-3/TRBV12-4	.	TGTGCCAGCAGCCTGAACGCGGGGCGGGGGCCCTACAATGAGCAGTTCTTC	CASSLNAGRGPYNEQFF
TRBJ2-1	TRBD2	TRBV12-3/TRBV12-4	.	TGTGCCAGCAGCCCCCAGAGCGGGGGGGCCAATGAGCAGTTCTTC	CASSPQSGGANEQFF
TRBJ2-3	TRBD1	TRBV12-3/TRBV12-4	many	TGTGCCAGCAGTCCCTTTGGACAGGGGGATACGCAGTATTTT	CASSPFGQGDTQYF
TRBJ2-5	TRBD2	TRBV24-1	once	TGTGCCACCAGTCTAGCGGGAGGTGGGGAGACCCAGTACTTC	CATSLAGGGETQYF
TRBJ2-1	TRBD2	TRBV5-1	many	TGCGCCAGCAGCTTGGTTGTAACGGGGGGATCGAATGAGCAGTTCTTC	CASSLVVTGGSNEQFF
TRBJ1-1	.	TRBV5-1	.	TGCGCCAGCAGCTTGAAGGGTGGCGACACTGAAGCTTTCTTT	CASSLKGGDTEAFF
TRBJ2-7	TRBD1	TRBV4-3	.	TGCGCCAGCAGCCAAGAGGCAGGGGGCGTCTACGAGCAGTACTTC	CASSQEAGGVYEQYF
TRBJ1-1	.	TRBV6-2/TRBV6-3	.	TGTGCCAGCAGTCCAGTGGGCGGCGGTAACTGGATGAGGACTGAAGCTTTCTTT	CASSPVGGGNWMRTEAFF
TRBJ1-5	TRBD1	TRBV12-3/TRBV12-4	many	TGTGCCAGCAGTTTACCAGGGGGGATACGGCAGCCCCAGCATTTT	CASSLPGGIRQPQHF
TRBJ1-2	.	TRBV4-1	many	TGCGCCAGCAGCCTAAGGACGACTAACTATGGCTACACCTTC	CASSLRTTNYGYTF
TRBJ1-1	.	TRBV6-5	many	TGTGCCAGCAGTCCTCTCGTTGACACTGAAGCTTTCTTT	CASSPLVDTEAFF
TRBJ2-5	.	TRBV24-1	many	TGTGCCACCAGGGATCCAGTGACAGTGAGTAGAGAGACCCAGTACTTC	CATRDPVTVSRETQYF
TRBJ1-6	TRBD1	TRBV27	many	TGTGCCAGCAGTTTAGACCCGGACAGGGGGAATTCACCCCTCCACTTT	CASSLDPDRGNSPLHF
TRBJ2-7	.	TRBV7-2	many	TGTGCCAGCAGCTTAGGGATTGTCGAGCCTTCCTACGAGCAGTACTTC	CASSLGIVEPSYEQYF
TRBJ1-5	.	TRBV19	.	TGTGCCAGTAGTATAGATCCCACTGGGAATCAGCCCCAGCATTTT	CASSIDPTGNQPQHF